This T cell receptor beta chain emerged from a study of early T cells in non-severe SARS-CoV-2 infection. General observations from the study: Lookups in VDJdb leaned toward anti-spike CD8 responses and missed private and CD4 specificities.

Unique molecular identifiers tagged individual cDNA molecules. A single record per CDR3 protein comes from TCRdb applying MiXCR to the 5' RACE reads. This sample has approximately 77,000 distinct CDR3 sequences, with around a sixth found just once. This clonotype was seen more than once but under ten times. Its target is not known. V shed 0 bases, J shed 7 bases, and the junction held 16 bases outside the gene matches. The CDR3 runs to 19 residues. CDR1 and CDR2 from the germline V gene are SGHTA and FQGTGA. This TCR was sampled from an adult who was a healthcare worker with PCR-confirmed SARS-CoV-2 infection or an uninfected control (not recorded which). The chain couples TRBV7-3 to TRBJ2-1; 9 bases are a match to TRBD1. Sequencing was performed on whole blood. The CDR3 DNA follows: TGTGCCAGCAGCTTAACGTCCGGGGGACAGGGAGGGCCAGGGAATGAGCAGTTCTTC. Translation gives CASSLTSGGQGGPGNEQFF.